This TCR beta chain is from a study of T-cell memory formation after mild COVID-19. TCRdb analysed the 5' RACE reads with MiXCR anew, one entry per CDR3 protein. In the table there are about 350,000 distinct CDR3 sequences, roughly an eighth of which are singletons. The CDR3 is made up of 15 amino acids. V trimming: 1 base; J trimming: 4 bases; junction bases outside the gene matches: 0. Per the germline V gene, CDR1 is SGHAT and CDR2 is FQNNGV. This TCR derives from a young man who had mild COVID-19 (a few samples of this study predate the infection). Cell type and time point are not known. Sequencing was done on a sample of PBMCs or a T cell subset sorted from them (not recorded which). The chain recombines TRBV11-2 with TRBJ2-2; 10 bases agree with TRBD2. The CDR3 sequence: CASSLVAGGTGELFF. CDR3 bases: TGTGCCAGCAGCTTAGTAGCGGGGGGCACCGGGGAGCTGTTTTTT.